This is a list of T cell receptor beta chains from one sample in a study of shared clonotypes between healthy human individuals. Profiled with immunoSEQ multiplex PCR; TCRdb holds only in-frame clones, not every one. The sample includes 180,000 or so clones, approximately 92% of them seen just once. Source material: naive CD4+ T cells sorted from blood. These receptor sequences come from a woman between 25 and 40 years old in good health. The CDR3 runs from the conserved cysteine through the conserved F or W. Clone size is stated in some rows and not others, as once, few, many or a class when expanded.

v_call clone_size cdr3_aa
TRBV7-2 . CASSKQGLWDSGNTIYF
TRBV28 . CASSLKVQPQHF
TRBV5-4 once CASSPGGYTGELFF
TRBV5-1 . CASSRDRDTYEQYF
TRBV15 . CATRGSAAYNEQFF
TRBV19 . CASSTGEGTGYQPQHF
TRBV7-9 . CASSFIPGTIEQYF
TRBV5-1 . CASSLVGHLNTGELFF
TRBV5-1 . CASSLVGTNEQFF
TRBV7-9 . CASSLQTGGSYEQYF
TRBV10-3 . CAISEGGLKYGYTF
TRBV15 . CATSRTSGRNEQFF
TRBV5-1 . CASSLEAGEATDTQYF
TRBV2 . CASSGQETQYF
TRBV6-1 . CASSLGLDTGELFF
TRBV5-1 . CASSIGISDNSPLHF
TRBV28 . CASRKGLADFYEQYF
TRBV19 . CASSPGTLYNEQFF
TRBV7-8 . CASSLYGNEQFF
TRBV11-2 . CASSFTGATEAFF
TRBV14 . CASSQTEGTEAFF